The following is a T cell receptor (beta chain) sequence with its context. Its antigen is unknown. This entry comes from a study of radiation and T cells in renal cell carcinoma. Notes on the study in general: Pretreatment tumor biopsies were lacking, so baseline clonotypes are unknown.

Time point of the sample: blood 4 weeks post-SBRT, at nephrectomy. Treatment denoted: 15 Gy SBRT to primary tumor, nephrectomy 4 weeks later. Nephrectomy followed 15 Gy stereotactic body radiation by 4 weeks. CDR3 size: 11 residues. The ends lost 9 bases at V and 8 bases at J; junction bases unmatched: 6. Per the germline V gene, CDR1 is SNHLY and CDR2 is FYNNEI. The method was immunoSEQ multiplex PCR; TCRdb's version includes in-frame clones alone and lacks a portion of them. The sample holds tens of thousands of clones, approximately 80% seen once. This chain connects TRBV2 to TRBJ1-2, with 7 nucleotides matching TRBD1. Here the sequenced sample was blood, taken from a patient whose treatment included radiotherapy and nephrectomy. The clonotype originates from a man over 45 with renal cell carcinoma. The CDR3 loop is CARRTGGGYTF. The CDR3 DNA follows: TGTGCCAGGAGGACAGGTGGGGGCTACACCTTC.